Below are 2 T cell receptor beta chains sequenced from a single sample in a study of T cell responses to AZD1222 COVID-19 vaccine. Clones were sequenced by immunoSEQ multiplex PCR, and TCRdb holds only the in-frame ones, with some missing. This sample has tens of thousands of clones; approximately 90% occur once, and the top ten carry around 8%. The sample was peripheral blood, taken 28 days after the second AZD1222 dose. Source of these receptors: an adult who received the AZD1222 COVID-19 vaccine.

The chain employs TRBV7-2 and TRBJ2-7; 8 bases are a match to TRBD2. Losses at the gene ends were 5 bases for V and 0 bases for J; bases not matched to a gene: 18. CDR1 is SGHTA, CDR2 FQGNSA, per germline. The CDR3 length is 19 residues. The CDR3 sequence: CASSRPREGREGFSYEQYF. The CDR3 DNA reads TGTGCCAGCAGCCGGCCCCGGGAGGGAAGGGAGGGATTCTCCTACGAGCAGTACTTC.

The genes are TRBV28 and TRBJ1-3; D is perhaps TRBD1 (5 bases). CDR3 length equals 13 residues. Per the germline V gene, CDR1 is MDHEN and CDR2 is SYDVKM. Trimming removed 6 bases from V and 5 bases from J, with 11 bases in between. The CDR3 DNA sequence: TGTGCCAGCAGGGGGCAGGGAAGAAACACCATATATTTT. Residues: CASRGQGRNTIYF.